The clone carrying this T cell receptor beta chain was observed a handful of times. Its antigen is as yet unknown. Sequencing was performed with immunoSEQ multiplex PCR; in TCRdb, only in-frame clones are kept and a portion is missing. Of about 490,000 clones listed, approximately 78% are singletons. The record originates from a study of shared clonotypes between healthy human individuals. Turning to the study itself: The donors, a couple of women and a few men, were aged 18 to 49. Study results and limitations: Tissues were not sampled, only blood, and their repertoires likely differ.

Trimming left V 0 bases short and J 6 bases short, with 11 bases between. The CDR3 has 14 amino acids. Germline CDR1 is SGDLS and CDR2 is YYNGEE. The sample taken for sequencing was PBMCs. The J gene is TRBJ2-3, the V gene TRBV9; a weak D match, TRBD2 (6 bases). This receptor was identified in a woman aged 40 to 50 in good health. Some clones in this sample may be carry-over from other donors' samples. CDR3 residues: CASSVGQGGDTQYF. The CDR3 DNA sequence: TGTGCCAGCAGCGTAGGGCAGGGAGGTGATACGCAGTATTTT.